The clone carrying this T cell receptor (beta chain) was seen repeatedly, ten times or more. The antigen is undetermined. Time point of the sample: sample taken at primary tumor resection. Whole RNA, isolated from tumor, nontumor lung or frozen PBMC, was sequenced without prior sorting. This record comes from a study of spatial heterogeneity in lung cancer. TCRdb used MiXCR to reprocess the 5' RACE reads, holding one entry per CDR3 protein. The data show about 38,000 distinct CDR3 sequences, around 7% seen once. Findings of the study overall: In blood, ubiquitous expanded tumor TCRs appeared more at resection than follow-up.

This CDR3 has 16 amino acids. CDR1 MNHNS and CDR2 SASEGT come from the germline V gene. Trimming shortened V by 3 bases and J by 0 bases, and 12 bases separated the two germline ends. The source was PBMCs, collected at surgery. The chain combines TRBV6-1 with TRBJ1-5; D ambiguous. The origin of this receptor is a male donor with early-stage non-small cell lung cancer. This CDR3 reads CASSEIGGNSNQPQHF. The CDR3 DNA follows: TGTGCCAGCAGTGAGATTGGCGGAAATAGCAATCAGCCCCAGCATTTT.